This TCR beta chain emerged from a study of long-term antiretroviral therapy in people with HIV. This CDR3 has 13 residues. Trimming took off 5 bases at V and 17 bases at J, with 19 bases between the two ends. The germline V gene encodes CDR1 MNHEY and CDR2 SMNVEV (reference sequence). immunoSEQ v3.0 was run at survey level. Assay: immunoSEQ multiplex PCR; the TCRdb copy retains only in-frame clones and omits some. The repertoire includes under 25,000 clones, roughly 77% of them detected once, and 4.5% to 5.5% sits in the top ten. Study-wide results and caveats: Repertoires looked antigen-experienced, with only a slight naive shift after ART. The study lacked data on ART adherence, viral resistance or therapy changes.

Comments on this clone: Antigen unknown.

The chain joins TRBV27 to TRBJ2-6, with D maybe TRBD1 (5 bases). This clonotype was sampled from a woman between 35 and 50 years old with HIV. The sequences come from unsorted PBMCs, collected 0.5 years after starting antiretroviral therapy. DNA for the CDR3: TGTGCCAGCAGTCAGAAGTCGCAGGGTGGTTTGACTTTC. As protein: CASSQKSQGGLTF.